The rows below give T cell receptor beta chains drawn from one sample of a study of blood T cells in healthy people across ages. TCRdb used MiXCR to reprocess the 5' RACE reads, holding one entry per CDR3 protein. Of 1.5 million to 1.9 million distinct CDR3 sequences detected, approximately 42% appear once; the ten largest clones hold about 4%. Sequencing was done on a sample of blood. These receptors were obtained from a woman between 18 and 30 years old in good health. The CDR3 runs from the conserved cysteine through the conserved F or W. Fields, in order: clone size, V gene, J gene, D gene, CDR3 DNA, CDR3 protein. The D gene is left open where the match is weak. Some rows mark clone size as missing; the rest say once, few, many or name a class of expanded clone.

clone_size: few
v_call: TRBV7-9
j_call: TRBJ2-1
d_call: TRBD2
cdr3_nt: TGTGCCAGCACCAGGACTAGCGGGAATGTCTACAATGAGCAGTTCTTC
cdr3_aa: CASTRTSGNVYNEQFF

clone_size: -
v_call: TRBV12-3/TRBV12-4
j_call: TRBJ2-5
d_call: -
cdr3_nt: TGTGCCAGCAGATTAGGGAGTGAGCAGTACTTC
cdr3_aa: CASRLGSEQYF

clone_size: -
v_call: TRBV7-2
j_call: TRBJ1-1
d_call: TRBD1
cdr3_nt: TGTGCCAGCAGCTCACAGGGGGCGGTTGACACTGAAGCTTTCTTT
cdr3_aa: CASSSQGAVDTEAFF

clone_size: -
v_call: TRBV18
j_call: TRBJ2-3
d_call: TRBD1
cdr3_nt: TGTGCCAGCTCCCTTCTGGCGACAGGGGGCCCAGATACGCAGTATTTT
cdr3_aa: CASSLLATGGPDTQYF

clone_size: few
v_call: TRBV6-6
j_call: TRBJ1-2
d_call: -
cdr3_nt: TGTGCCAGCAGTTCCGGTTTAGGGGGGGGTCGCGGCTACACCTTC
cdr3_aa: CASSSGLGGGRGYTF

clone_size: -
v_call: TRBV12-5
j_call: TRBJ1-2
d_call: -
cdr3_nt: TGTGCTAGTGGTGTGGGTGACTCGGCTCTTGGCTACACCTTC
cdr3_aa: CASGVGDSALGYTF

clone_size: -
v_call: TRBV30
j_call: TRBJ1-4
d_call: -
cdr3_nt: TGTGCCTGGAGTCTAGGGGTTGGTGAAAAACTGTTTTTT
cdr3_aa: CAWSLGVGEKLFF

clone_size: once
v_call: TRBV7-9
j_call: TRBJ1-4
d_call: -
cdr3_nt: TGTGCCAGCAGCTCCCGTTCCCGCAATGAAAAACTGTTTTTT
cdr3_aa: CASSSRSRNEKLFF

clone_size: -
v_call: TRBV9
j_call: TRBJ2-1
d_call: -
cdr3_nt: TGTGCCAGCAACCCTTCCGGGACGGCGAACAATGAGCAGTTCTTC
cdr3_aa: CASNPSGTANNEQFF

clone_size: -
v_call: TRBV7-8
j_call: TRBJ1-1
d_call: -
cdr3_nt: TGTGCCAGCAGCTCACACACCGGGACGGGGAACACTGAAGCTTTCTTT
cdr3_aa: CASSSHTGTGNTEAFF

clone_size: many
v_call: TRBV7-2
j_call: TRBJ2-3
d_call: TRBD1
cdr3_nt: TGTGCCAGCAGCTTGAGACAGGGTACAGATACGCAGTATTTT
cdr3_aa: CASSLRQGTDTQYF

clone_size: few
v_call: TRBV6-4
j_call: TRBJ2-1
d_call: -
cdr3_nt: TGTGCCAGCAGTGAGCTGGGGGGGGCTGATGAGCAGTTCTTC
cdr3_aa: CASSELGGADEQFF

clone_size: -
v_call: TRBV12-3/TRBV12-4
j_call: TRBJ2-1
d_call: TRBD1
cdr3_nt: TGTGCCAGCACCGGAGGCGCTCGGACAGGGGTTTACAATGAGCAGTTCTTC
cdr3_aa: CASTGGARTGVYNEQFF

clone_size: -
v_call: TRBV6-6
j_call: TRBJ2-5
d_call: TRBD1
cdr3_nt: TGTGCCAGCAGTTACACGGGACAGGGGACGCAGGCGACCCAGTACTTC
cdr3_aa: CASSYTGQGTQATQYF

clone_size: -
v_call: TRBV12-3/TRBV12-4
j_call: TRBJ2-3
d_call: -
cdr3_nt: TGTGCCAGCAGTCCCTGGTCAGATACGCAGTATTTT
cdr3_aa: CASSPWSDTQYF

clone_size: once
v_call: TRBV20-1
j_call: TRBJ2-3
d_call: -
cdr3_nt: TGCAGTGCCACTTCAGGGACGGAGTCCGGAAGCACAGATACGCAGTATTTT
cdr3_aa: CSATSGTESGSTDTQYF

clone_size: -
v_call: TRBV4-1
j_call: TRBJ2-7
d_call: -
cdr3_nt: TGCGCCAGCAGCCCCGACTACCTCGGCGAGCAGTACTTC
cdr3_aa: CASSPDYLGEQYF

clone_size: few
v_call: TRBV5-1
j_call: TRBJ1-4
d_call: -
cdr3_nt: TGCGCCAGCAGCCTAACAGGGTCCACAACTAATGAAAAACTGTTTTTT
cdr3_aa: CASSLTGSTTNEKLFF

clone_size: -
v_call: TRBV9
j_call: TRBJ2-7
d_call: -
cdr3_nt: TGTGCCAGCAGCGCCGGAATAACCTGCGAGCAGTACTTC
cdr3_aa: CASSAGITCEQYF

clone_size: once
v_call: TRBV11-2
j_call: TRBJ2-3
d_call: -
cdr3_nt: TGTGCCAGCAGCGACTCTGTGGGAGATACGCAGTATTTT
cdr3_aa: CASSDSVGDTQYF

clone_size: -
v_call: TRBV7-2
j_call: TRBJ1-2
d_call: -
cdr3_nt: TGTGCCAGCAGCTTAGTGGCGGGAGGCGGTTGTGGTTACACCTTC
cdr3_aa: CASSLVAGGGCGYTF

clone_size: many
v_call: TRBV27
j_call: TRBJ1-2
d_call: -
cdr3_nt: TGTGCCAGCAGTCTCTCAGGGAACTATGGCTACACCTTC
cdr3_aa: CASSLSGNYGYTF

clone_size: many
v_call: TRBV29-1
j_call: TRBJ2-1
d_call: -
cdr3_nt: TGCAGCGTTGGGCCTCGGGTCTCCTACAATGAGCAGTTCTTC
cdr3_aa: CSVGPRVSYNEQFF

clone_size: -
v_call: TRBV10-1
j_call: TRBJ2-7
d_call: -
cdr3_nt: TGCGCCAGCAGTGCCGGGCTACGATCCTACGAGCAGTACTTC
cdr3_aa: CASSAGLRSYEQYF

clone_size: -
v_call: TRBV4-1
j_call: TRBJ2-3
d_call: TRBD2
cdr3_nt: TGCGCCAGCAGCCGGCTAGCGGCCGCTACAGATACGCAGTATTTT
cdr3_aa: CASSRLAAATDTQYF

clone_size: few
v_call: TRBV4-2
j_call: TRBJ2-5
d_call: -
cdr3_nt: TGTGCCAGCAGCACAGAAGGACTGAGCCAAGAGACCCAGTACTTC
cdr3_aa: CASSTEGLSQETQYF

clone_size: -
v_call: TRBV29-1
j_call: TRBJ2-5
d_call: TRBD1
cdr3_nt: TGCAGCGTTGGAGAAACAGGGGGATTCGGGACCCAGTACTTC
cdr3_aa: CSVGETGGFGTQYF

clone_size: -
v_call: TRBV29-1
j_call: TRBJ2-7
d_call: TRBD1
cdr3_nt: TGCAGCGCCTCCGGGACAGCACCCTACGAGCAGTACTTC
cdr3_aa: CSASGTAPYEQYF

clone_size: -
v_call: TRBV5-6
j_call: TRBJ2-3
d_call: -
cdr3_nt: TGTGCCAGCAGCTCAAGCCCCAGGAGGATGTCGGATACGCAGTATTTT
cdr3_aa: CASSSSPRRMSDTQYF

clone_size: -
v_call: TRBV18
j_call: TRBJ2-6
d_call: -
cdr3_nt: TGTGCCAGCTCCCAGGGACAACTGAGCTCTGGGGCCAACGTCCTGACTTTC
cdr3_aa: CASSQGQLSSGANVLTF